Listed below are T cell receptor beta chains from one sample, sequenced in a study of T cell changes during pregnancy in multiple sclerosis. Assay: immunoSEQ multiplex PCR; the TCRdb copy retains only in-frame clones and omits some. The table includes 50,000 to 80,000 clones, 75% to 95% detected once. This material consisted of CD8+ T cells from peripheral blood mononuclear cells, taken before pregnancy. These receptors were taken from a female donor with multiple sclerosis, enrolled in a pregnancy study. The CDR3 runs from the conserved cysteine through the conserved F or W. The D gene is left open where the match is weak. Size is stated for part of the rows, as once, few or many counts, or as a class when the clone is expanded.

CDR3 DNA: TGTGCCTGGAGTCCTGTTGCGGGGACTCTCTACGAGCAGTACTTC; CDR3 protein: CAWSPVAGTLYEQYF; J gene: TRBJ2-7; clone size: NA; D gene: NA; V gene: TRBV30
CDR3 DNA: TGTGCCAGCAGCTTAACGGGGGAGGACACTGAAGCTTTCTTT; CDR3 protein: CASSLTGEDTEAFF; J gene: TRBJ1-1; clone size: NA; D gene: NA; V gene: TRBV7-3
CDR3 DNA: TGCAGCGCGGCGGGGGCCGGATCCTACGAGCAGTACTTC; CDR3 protein: CSAAGAGSYEQYF; J gene: TRBJ2-7; clone size: NA; D gene: NA; V gene: TRBV29-1
CDR3 DNA: TGTGCCAGCAGTCAGGACAGGGCCCGGGGTGAAAAACTGTTTTTT; CDR3 protein: CASSQDRARGEKLFF; J gene: TRBJ1-4; clone size: once; D gene: TRBD1; V gene: TRBV6-5
CDR3 DNA: TGTGCCAGCAGCGCGGAGACAGGGTTGGAAAACACCATATATTTT; CDR3 protein: CASSAETGLENTIYF; J gene: TRBJ1-3; clone size: once; D gene: TRBD1; V gene: TRBV9
CDR3 DNA: TGTGCCAGCAGCCCCATCGGCACCGGGGAGCTGTTTTTT; CDR3 protein: CASSPIGTGELFF; J gene: TRBJ2-2; clone size: NA; D gene: NA; V gene: TRBV7-4
CDR3 DNA: TGTGCCAGCAGCTTAGGGGGAAGTCGGGGCACTGAAGCTTTCTTT; CDR3 protein: CASSLGGSRGTEAFF; J gene: TRBJ1-1; clone size: NA; D gene: NA; V gene: TRBV5-4
CDR3 DNA: TGTGCCAGCAGCCCGGGACAGGGTGACTACGAGCAGTACTTC; CDR3 protein: CASSPGQGDYEQYF; J gene: TRBJ2-7; clone size: NA; D gene: TRBD1; V gene: TRBV4-2
CDR3 DNA: TGTGCCAGCAGCGTAGGGTCAGGGGACCCATCCAACACTGAAGCTTTCTTT; CDR3 protein: CASSVGSGDPSNTEAFF; J gene: TRBJ1-1; clone size: NA; D gene: NA; V gene: TRBV9
CDR3 DNA: TGTGCCAGCAGCCCGGGACAGCTGAATCAGCCCCAGCATTTT; CDR3 protein: CASSPGQLNQPQHF; J gene: TRBJ1-5; clone size: NA; D gene: TRBD1; V gene: TRBV5-8
CDR3 DNA: TGTGCCAGCAGCTTAAAGAATTCAGGGGAAAGTGAGCAGTTCTTC; CDR3 protein: CASSLKNSGESEQFF; J gene: TRBJ2-1; clone size: NA; D gene: NA; V gene: TRBV9
CDR3 DNA: TGTGCCAGCAGCTTAAGCGGGGGGGCCTCCTACAATGAGCAGTTCTTC; CDR3 protein: CASSLSGGASYNEQFF; J gene: TRBJ2-1; clone size: NA; D gene: TRBD2; V gene: TRBV7-3
CDR3 DNA: TGTGCCAGCAGTTACGGGACAGGGGGAACTGAAGCTTTCTTT; CDR3 protein: CASSYGTGGTEAFF; J gene: TRBJ1-1; clone size: NA; D gene: TRBD1; V gene: TRBV6-5
CDR3 DNA: TGTGCCAGTAGTATGGGACAGGGGGTGACCTACGAGCAGTACTTC; CDR3 protein: CASSMGQGVTYEQYF; J gene: TRBJ2-7; clone size: NA; D gene: TRBD1; V gene: TRBV19
CDR3 DNA: TGTGCCAGCAGTTTGACAGGGGCGGGGTACGAGCAGTACTTC; CDR3 protein: CASSLTGAGYEQYF; J gene: TRBJ2-7; clone size: NA; D gene: TRBD1; V gene: TRBV7-9
CDR3 DNA: TGTGCCAGCAACTTCGACAGGCCCGGACGGACTGAAGCTTTCTTT; CDR3 protein: CASNFDRPGRTEAFF; J gene: TRBJ1-1; clone size: NA; D gene: NA; V gene: TRBV2
CDR3 DNA: TGTGCCAGCAGCGCAACTAGCGGGGGAATTGAGCAGTACTTC; CDR3 protein: CASSATSGGIEQYF; J gene: TRBJ2-7; clone size: once; D gene: TRBD2; V gene: TRBV7-8
CDR3 DNA: TGTGCCAGCAGCCGTTTAGCGGATCCAGATACGCAGTATTTT; CDR3 protein: CASSRLADPDTQYF; J gene: TRBJ2-3; clone size: few; D gene: NA; V gene: TRBV7-3
CDR3 DNA: TGCGCCAGCAGCCCCCCGAGGGCCGATACGCAGTATTTT; CDR3 protein: CASSPPRADTQYF; J gene: TRBJ2-3; clone size: NA; D gene: NA; V gene: TRBV4-1
CDR3 DNA: TGCAGTGCGACAGGGGTGTCTGGCTACACCTTC; CDR3 protein: CSATGVSGYTF; J gene: TRBJ1-2; clone size: NA; D gene: TRBD1; V gene: TRBV20-1
CDR3 DNA: TGTGCCAGCAGCGTCCCCGGTTTCTCTGGGGCCAACGTCCTGACTTTC; CDR3 protein: CASSVPGFSGANVLTF; J gene: TRBJ2-6; clone size: NA; D gene: NA; V gene: TRBV9
CDR3 DNA: TGTGCCAGCAGCTTCCCTTTAAATGAGCAGTTCTTC; CDR3 protein: CASSFPLNEQFF; J gene: TRBJ2-1; clone size: NA; D gene: NA; V gene: TRBV5-5
CDR3 DNA: TGTGCCAGCTTCCAGGAATCTGGAAACACCATATATTTT; CDR3 protein: CASFQESGNTIYF; J gene: TRBJ1-3; clone size: once; D gene: NA; V gene: TRBV18
CDR3 DNA: TGTGCCAGCAGCTTATCCTTAACAGAGGAAGCTTTCTTT; CDR3 protein: CASSLSLTEEAFF; J gene: TRBJ1-1; clone size: NA; D gene: NA; V gene: TRBV7-8
CDR3 DNA: TGTGCCACCACGGGCGGGGGCGCGACCGGGGAGCTGTTTTTT; CDR3 protein: CATTGGGATGELFF; J gene: TRBJ2-2; clone size: once; D gene: NA; V gene: TRBV27
CDR3 DNA: TGTGCCAGCAGCGCCGTGTCAGGGGGCGCCGGCACTGAAGCTTTCTTT; CDR3 protein: CASSAVSGGAGTEAFF; J gene: TRBJ1-1; clone size: NA; D gene: TRBD1; V gene: TRBV9
CDR3 DNA: TGTGCCAGCAGTCAGGGGGGTGAAGCTTTCTTT; CDR3 protein: CASSQGGEAFF; J gene: TRBJ1-1; clone size: NA; D gene: TRBD1; V gene: TRBV7-9
CDR3 DNA: TGTGCCAGCAGCCAACTCATCGACAATGAGCAGTTCTTC; CDR3 protein: CASSQLIDNEQFF; J gene: TRBJ2-1; clone size: NA; D gene: NA; V gene: TRBV5-4
CDR3 DNA: TGTGCCAGCAGCCCAGCGTTGGGTGGAGGGGTCTACGAGCAGTACTTC; CDR3 protein: CASSPALGGGVYEQYF; J gene: TRBJ2-7; clone size: NA; D gene: NA; V gene: TRBV27
CDR3 DNA: TGCGCCAGCAGTGACTCCAGGGCGGGGGAAAAACTGTTTTTT; CDR3 protein: CASSDSRAGEKLFF; J gene: TRBJ1-4; clone size: NA; D gene: NA; V gene: TRBV10-1
CDR3 DNA: TGCGCCAGCAGCCATCGGACTAGCGGGGGACTGTACGAGCAGTACTTC; CDR3 protein: CASSHRTSGGLYEQYF; J gene: TRBJ2-7; clone size: NA; D gene: TRBD2; V gene: TRBV4-1
CDR3 DNA: TGTGCCACCAGCAGTGCGTATCAGCCCCAGCATTTT; CDR3 protein: CATSSAYQPQHF; J gene: TRBJ1-5; clone size: NA; D gene: NA; V gene: TRBV15
CDR3 DNA: TGTGCCAGCAGCCCGCCTTCAGGGCACACCGGGGAGCTGTTTTTT; CDR3 protein: CASSPPSGHTGELFF; J gene: TRBJ2-2; clone size: NA; D gene: NA; V gene: TRBV9
CDR3 DNA: TGTGCCAGCAGCCAAGTAACAGGGGAATTGGAGACCCAGTACTTC; CDR3 protein: CASSQVTGELETQYF; J gene: TRBJ2-5; clone size: NA; D gene: TRBD1; V gene: TRBV4-2
CDR3 DNA: TGTGCCAGCTCCTTGGGGGGAATGTTCTCTGGGGCCAACGTCCTGACTTTC; CDR3 protein: CASSLGGMFSGANVLTF; J gene: TRBJ2-6; clone size: NA; D gene: NA; V gene: TRBV9
CDR3 DNA: TGTGCCAGCAGCTTGTATACCGATAGTCGGACCGGGGAGCTGTTTTTT; CDR3 protein: CASSLYTDSRTGELFF; J gene: TRBJ2-2; clone size: NA; D gene: NA; V gene: TRBV7-8
CDR3 DNA: TGTGCCAGCAGCCCGGGACAGGTCGCCTCTAACTATGGCTACACCTTC; CDR3 protein: CASSPGQVASNYGYTF; J gene: TRBJ1-2; clone size: NA; D gene: TRBD1; V gene: TRBV27
CDR3 DNA: TGTGCCTGCGAGGGCCGAGGAAGGGGCTACACCTTC; CDR3 protein: CACEGRGRGYTF; J gene: TRBJ1-2; clone size: NA; D gene: NA; V gene: TRBV6-5
CDR3 DNA: TGTGCCAGCAGCTTGGGCGCGGGCATGAACACTGAAGCTTTCTTT; CDR3 protein: CASSLGAGMNTEAFF; J gene: TRBJ1-1; clone size: NA; D gene: NA; V gene: TRBV5-8
CDR3 DNA: TGTGCCAGCACCACTCGGTCTAGCGTAGTCCAAGAGACCCAGTACTTC; CDR3 protein: CASTTRSSVVQETQYF; J gene: TRBJ2-5; clone size: NA; D gene: NA; V gene: TRBV11-2
CDR3 DNA: TGTGCCAGTAGTATCGGGTCCAATGAGCAGTTCTTC; CDR3 protein: CASSIGSNEQFF; J gene: TRBJ2-1; clone size: few; D gene: NA; V gene: TRBV19
CDR3 DNA: TGTGCCATCTTGGGGGGGGTTACGAACACCGGGGAGCTGTTTTTT; CDR3 protein: CAILGGVTNTGELFF; J gene: TRBJ2-2; clone size: NA; D gene: TRBD2; V gene: TRBV10-3
CDR3 DNA: TGTGCCAGCAGCCCTGGACAGGGTACCGAGCAGTACTTC; CDR3 protein: CASSPGQGTEQYF; J gene: TRBJ2-7; clone size: once; D gene: TRBD1; V gene: TRBV9
CDR3 DNA: TGTGCCAGCAGTGATAACAGCTACGAGCAGTACTTC; CDR3 protein: CASSDNSYEQYF; J gene: TRBJ2-7; clone size: NA; D gene: NA; V gene: TRBV2
CDR3 DNA: TGTGCCAGCCGGAGGGGACAGACCACAGATACGCAGTATTTT; CDR3 protein: CASRRGQTTDTQYF; J gene: TRBJ2-3; clone size: NA; D gene: NA; V gene: TRBV19
CDR3 DNA: TGTGCCAGCCGTCCGGGGGGGCAGGATGAGCAGTTCTTC; CDR3 protein: CASRPGGQDEQFF; J gene: TRBJ2-1; clone size: NA; D gene: TRBD2; V gene: TRBV27
CDR3 DNA: TGTGCCAGCAGCGGCTCCGGGACAGGGGCTTTTACGTACAATGAGCAGTTCTTC; CDR3 protein: CASSGSGTGAFTYNEQFF; J gene: TRBJ2-1; clone size: NA; D gene: TRBD1; V gene: TRBV9